This TCR beta chain was sequenced in a study of blood T cell repertoires in COVID-19. Study-wide context: Sites in the United States, Italy and Spain provided acute and convalescent COVID-19 samples. From T cells, B-cell-depleted T cells, or PBMCs came the material, which was cDNA or gDNA.

In the original analysis: Amplified reference gene primers provided the basis for estimating nucleated cell counts. Sequencing used immunoSEQ multiplex PCR; TCRdb keeps in-frame clones, though not all of them. V, J and clone size derive from that table, while D and trimming were established from the DNA sequence. This repertoire shows 65,000 to 70,000 clones, around 80% found once; its top ten account for less than 10%. The CDR3 consists of 15 residues. Trimming removed 0 bases from V and 8 bases from J, with 17 bases in between. CDR1 is SGDLS and CDR2 is YYNGEE in the germline V gene. The chain joins TRBV9 to TRBJ1-2; possibly TRBD1 for D (6 bases). This sequence was found in a human donor in a cohort sampled during active COVID-19. The sequencing sample was made of peripheral blood. The CDR3 spells CASSVAAGVVGGYTF. Written as DNA, the CDR3 is TGTGCCAGCAGCGTAGCGGCAGGGGTTGTTGGAGGCTACACCTTC.